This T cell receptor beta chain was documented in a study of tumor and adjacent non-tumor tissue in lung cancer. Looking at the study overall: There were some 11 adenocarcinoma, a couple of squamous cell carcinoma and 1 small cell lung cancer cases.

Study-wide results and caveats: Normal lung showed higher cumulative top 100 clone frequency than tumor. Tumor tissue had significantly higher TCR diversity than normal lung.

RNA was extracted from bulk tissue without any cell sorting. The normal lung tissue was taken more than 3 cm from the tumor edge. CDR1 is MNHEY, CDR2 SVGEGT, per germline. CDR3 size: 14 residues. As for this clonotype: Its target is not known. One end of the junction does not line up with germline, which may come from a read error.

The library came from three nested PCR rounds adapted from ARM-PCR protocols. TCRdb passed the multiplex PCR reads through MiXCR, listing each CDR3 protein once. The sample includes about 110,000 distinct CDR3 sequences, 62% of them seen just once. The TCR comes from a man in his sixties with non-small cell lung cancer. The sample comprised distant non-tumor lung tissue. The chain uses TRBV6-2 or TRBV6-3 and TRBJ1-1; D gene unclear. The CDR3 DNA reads TGTGCCAGCGCCGAAGGGCGAGAAAACACTGAAGTTTTCTTT. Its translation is CASAEGRENTEVFF.